The clone carrying this T cell receptor (beta chain) has only one observation. What it recognizes is unknown. The donors were in the approximately 120-subject validation cohort; that cohort was separate from the roughly 700-subject first cohort. The V and J ends lost 4 bases and 13 bases respectively, with 19 bases between them. The CDR3 length is 13 residues. The germline gives CDR1 MDHEN, CDR2 SYDVKM. This specimen belongs to a study of cytomegalovirus exposure and HLA in healthy donors. For the study at large: The same platform used for the approximately 700 first-cohort repertoires was also used for the roughly 130 validation repertoires, as a later analysis reported.

Whole-study findings and limits: There were some public TCRs occurring in many donors, but most TCR sequences were rare. Cytomegalovirus-associated status was assigned to some 160 TCR beta chains.

Sequenced by immunoSEQ multiplex PCR; TCRdb stores in-frame clones only, minus some. The sample comprises 90,000 to 130,000 clones, over 85% of which are singletons, and about 2% rests with the top ten. Sample: PBMCs. The source of this sequence is a woman between 18 and 29 years old in good health and CMV-seronegative. The chain employs TRBV28 and TRBJ1-2; tentatively, D is TRBD1 (5 bases). As DNA, the CDR3 is TGTGCCAGCAGTTCCCCCTCCACCGGGGGGGGCACCTTC. This gives the protein CASSSPSTGGGTF.